The rows below give T cell receptor beta chains drawn from one sample of a study of cytomegalovirus exposure and HLA in healthy donors. TCRdb's table, derived via immunoSEQ multiplex PCR, lists solely in-frame clones and lacks some. This sample has some 190,000 clones, with approximately 78% found just once. The sequencing input was PBMCs. Receptors originate from a male donor in good health and CMV-seronegative. Each CDR3 is given with its conserved first and last residue. Only part of the rows carry a size: once, few, many, or a class if the clone is expanded.

v_gene	abundance	j_gene	CDR3aa
TRBV6-5	-	-	CASRVGQNYEQYF
TRBV19	-	TRBJ2-2	CASSMSSGGVKTGELFF
TRBV7-2	-	TRBJ1-3	CASSYVDRPVRTIYF
TRBV5-1	-	TRBJ2-7	CASTLNSRGSSYEQYF
TRBV7-3	-	TRBJ2-7	CASSLSGSSYEQYF
TRBV13	-	TRBJ2-7	CASSFTGAVTSGIHEQYF
TRBV7-8	-	TRBJ2-2	CASSLSGRNTGELFF
TRBV7-9	-	TRBJ2-3	CASSLARGLSTDTQYF
TRBV19	-	TRBJ2-1	CASSTAPTYYNEQFF
TRBV28	-	TRBJ2-7	CASKSFAGGLVGYEQYF
TRBV18	-	TRBJ2-5	CASSPFGQPIQETQYF
TRBV7-2	-	TRBJ2-2	CASSPRGTGELFF
TRBV10-3	-	TRBJ1-2	CAISRDRDNYGYTF
TRBV7-2	-	TRBJ2-7	CASSLARTSGGTYEQYF
TRBV19	-	TRBJ2-2	CASKLTVTGELFF
TRBV28	-	TRBJ2-3	CASRGTQSSDTQYF
TRBV4-1	-	TRBJ2-1	CASSQDLSGQVLNEQFF
TRBV27	once	TRBJ1-3	CASSSRGVLSGNTIYF
TRBV7-9	-	TRBJ2-2	CASSRAGVRSGELFF
TRBV28	few	TRBJ1-5	CASNQGQSNQPQHF
TRBV21-1	-	TRBJ2-7	CASSFPSGSKRVYEQYF
TRBV5-1	-	TRBJ2-7	CASSLGTGAVSYEQYF
TRBV28	-	TRBJ1-2	CASSLGGYANYGYTF
TRBV4-1	-	TRBJ1-1	CASSQVLSGETEAFF
TRBV10-3	-	TRBJ1-4	CAISEGGQGHEKLFF
TRBV5-1	-	TRBJ1-6	CASSIQGLSSPLHF
TRBV19	-	TRBJ1-1	CASSIPGGKNTEAFF
TRBV28	-	TRBJ2-1	CASSLWVSLSYNEQFF
TRBV2	-	TRBJ2-6	CASPSTDRGVYGANVLTF
TRBV5-4	-	TRBJ2-7	CASSWGTGLEEGEQYF
TRBV30	-	TRBJ2-5	CALGGLAGGTGQETQYF
TRBV5-1	-	TRBJ1-2	CASSLNKNYGYTF
TRBV6-5	-	TRBJ2-7	CASSYAFRGSSYEQYF
TRBV7-9	once	TRBJ1-2	CASSLVPNRGRSYGYTF
TRBV4-1	few	TRBJ1-5	CASSRTTGSNQPQHF
TRBV5-5	-	TRBJ2-7	CASSLDSQQYF
TRBV28	-	TRBJ1-2	CASSPQRGLYYGYTF
TRBV28	-	TRBJ2-1	CASSLDGGRNEQFF
TRBV19	once	TRBJ1-5	CASSTGQGRSNQPQHF
TRBV6-5	-	TRBJ2-1	CASSYSRSYNEQFF
TRBV29-1	-	TRBJ1-2	CSVEDIAGGGYTF
TRBV7-9	once	TRBJ2-7	CASSLDRDRGDEQYF
TRBV7-3	-	TRBJ2-7	CASSVGTSGSYEQYF
TRBV9	-	TRBJ2-1	CASSVGASGNEQFF
TRBV2	-	TRBJ1-6	CASSAGQLNSPLHF
TRBV30	-	TRBJ1-2	CASIVRDRRGANYGYTF
TRBV7-9	-	TRBJ2-3	CASSSQGPDTQYF
TRBV4-1	-	TRBJ2-1	CASRGDGGTGLFEQFF
TRBV6-1	-	TRBJ1-2	CASSVGQGAGGYTF
TRBV5-4	-	TRBJ2-5	CASSLAGAEETQYF
TRBV29-1	-	TRBJ1-2	CSVGLLVAHYGYTF
TRBV28	few	TRBJ2-1	CASSFPAGEGNEQFF
TRBV6-1	-	TRBJ2-3	CASRVAGGDTQYF
TRBV5-1	-	TRBJ1-4	CASSFDSGRREKLFF
TRBV7-2	-	TRBJ1-5	CASSPRTGDQPQHF
TRBV7-2	-	TRBJ1-2	CASSFRERDSNYGYTF
TRBV4-3	-	TRBJ2-1	CASSQAASVYGEQFF
TRBV25-1	-	TRBJ2-7	CASSAPGQPDTYEQYF